The 31 T cell receptor beta chains below were found in one sample sequenced in a study of CD8 T cells in ankylosing spondylitis. TCRdb processed the 5' RACE reads anew with MiXCR; each CDR3 protein has one entry. The sample yields 20,000 to 30,000 distinct CDR3 sequences, 2% to 3% seen once. Sequenced material: blood, either unsorted or a sorted T cell fraction (not recorded which). These receptors came from a female donor with ankylosing spondylitis or in good health (not recorded which).

This clonotype was recorded at least ten times. The genes are TRBV9 and TRBJ2-3, with D tentatively TRBD1 (6 bases). The germline V gene has CDR1 SGDLS and CDR2 YYNGEE. CDR3 length: 14 residues. Between the trimmed V and J ends, which lost 4 bases and 4 bases, there was a span of 13 bases. DNA of the CDR3: TGTGCCAGCAGCCCACGGACAGTCGCAGATACGCAGTATTTT. Translation gives CASSPRTVADTQYF. The complete variable domain, with remaining parts taken from reference TRBV9 and TRBJ2-3, reads DSGVTQTPKHLITATGQRVTLRCSPRSGDLSVYWYQQSLDQGLQFLIQYYNGEERAKGNILERFSAQQFPDLHSELNLSSLELGDSALYFCASSPRTVADTQYFGPGTRLTVL.

This clonotype came up many times. The CDR3 sequence: CASSVVGGSGANVLTF. For the CDR3, the DNA is TGTGCCAGCAGCGTAGTTGGAGGGTCTGGGGCCAACGTCCTGACTTTC. The rearrangement uses TRBV9 and TRBJ2-6, with a weak D call TRBD2 (6 bases). CDR1 is SGDLS and CDR2 is YYNGEE in the germline V gene. V was cut by 0 bases and J by 1 base, with 8 bases left in between. The CDR3 has 16 amino acids.

This clonotype appeared many times. This chain uses TRBV9 with TRBJ1-3; a possible D gene is TRBD1 (5 bases). This CDR3 contains 15 residues. Trimming took off 2 bases at V and 0 bases at J, with 9 bases between the two ends. The germline V gene has CDR1 SGDLS and CDR2 YYNGEE. The CDR3 DNA sequence: TGTGCCAGCAGCGTCGAGGGGCCCTCTGGAAACACCATATATTTT. As protein: CASSVEGPSGNTIYF. Combining the CDR3 with reference TRBV9 and TRBJ1-3 gives the whole variable domain DSGVTQTPKHLITATGQRVTLRCSPRSGDLSVYWYQQSLDQGLQFLIQYYNGEERAKGNILERFSAQQFPDLHSELNLSSLELGDSALYFCASSVEGPSGNTIYFGEGSWLTVV.

This clonotype has at least ten counts. The V call is TRBV9, the J call TRBJ2-3, with D possibly matching TRBD2 (6 bases). The V end was cut by 0 bases, the J end by 0 bases, with 14 bases between. Germline V lookup: CDR1 SGDLS, CDR2 YYNGEE. CDR3 size: 17 residues. The DNA for the CDR3 is TGTGCCAGCAGCGTAGATCCGGGGGTGACTAGCACAGATACGCAGTATTTT. It translates to CASSVDPGVTSTDTQYF. The full variable domain, its missing parts supplied by reference TRBV9 and TRBJ2-3, is DSGVTQTPKHLITATGQRVTLRCSPRSGDLSVYWYQQSLDQGLQFLIQYYNGEERAKGNILERFSAQQFPDLHSELNLSSLELGDSALYFCASSVDPGVTSTDTQYFGPGTRLTVL.

This clonotype has just a few counts. The chain combines TRBV9 with TRBJ2-7; TRBD1 aligns across 8 bases. CDR1 and CDR2 (germline): SGDLS, YYNGEE. The CDR3 has 15 residues. V lost 3 bases to trimming and J lost 2 bases; unmatched junction nucleotides: 7. CDR3 region: CASSAGTGWPYEQYF. CDR3 bases: TGTGCCAGCAGCGCCGGGACAGGATGGCCCTACGAGCAGTACTTC.

About this clonotype: This may stem from a read error, because a much larger clone lies one nucleotide away. This chain links TRBV9 with TRBJ2-3, with D uncertain. Germline V gene sequence: CDR1 SGDLS, CDR2 YYNGEE. CDR3 length: 13 amino acids. As DNA, the CDR3 is TGTGGCAGCAGCGTAGTACAGCCTGATACGCAGTATTTT. Translating gives CGSSVVQPDTQYF.

The sample holds many counts of this clonotype. This rearrangement joins TRBV9 to TRBJ2-7; D might be TRBD1 (8 bases). The V gene lost 3 bases and the J gene lost 6 bases, with 19 bases spanning the gap. Germline-derived CDR1 and CDR2 are SGDLS and YYNGEE. The CDR3 totals 15 residues. The CDR3 here is CASSERGLQGAEQYF. CDR3 coding DNA: TGTGCCAGCAGCGAGCGGGGATTGCAGGGGGCCGAGCAGTACTTC.

This clonotype was observed at least ten times. The chain combines TRBV9 with TRBJ2-4; either TRBD1 or TRBD2 may fit D (5 bases each). Trimming pared 4 bases from V and 5 bases from J, leaving 13 bases between. The length of the CDR3 is 14 residues. Germline V CDR1 and CDR2: SGDLS, YYNGEE. The CDR3: CASSPFRDQNIQYF. CDR3 in DNA: TGTGCCAGCAGCCCCTTCAGGGACCAAAACATTCAGTACTTC.

This clonotype showed up many times. The V gene is TRBV9, the J gene TRBJ2-1; 8 bases are shared with TRBD1. Germline V gene data show CDR1 as SGDLS and CDR2 as YYNGEE. Germline trimming cut 4 bases from V and 3 bases from J; bases unmatched to any gene: 6. The CDR3 covers 15 residues. In DNA, the CDR3 is TGTGCCAGCAGCACGTCCGGGACAGGCTACAATGAGCAGTTCTTC. Protein: CASSTSGTGYNEQFF.

This clonotype was counted many times. V and J are TRBV9 and TRBJ2-5; no reliable D call. The CDR3 totals 15 residues. Deletions cut 4 bases from V and 0 bases from J, with 13 bases between. Germline V CDR1 and CDR2: SGDLS, YYNGEE. CDR3 residues: CASSLSLWYQETQYF. DNA for the CDR3: TGTGCCAGCAGCTTATCTTTATGGTACCAAGAGACCCAGTACTTC.

In its sample, this clonotype was seen many times. This chain uses TRBV9 with TRBJ2-1; 11 nucleotides line up with TRBD1. Trimming cost V 3 bases and J 1 base; bases outside gene matches: 12. There are 19 residues in the CDR3. The germline V gene has CDR1 SGDLS and CDR2 YYNGEE. CDR3 region: CASSEGSGQGAISYNEQFF. The CDR3 coding sequence is TGTGCCAGCAGCGAGGGGAGCGGACAGGGGGCGATTTCCTACAATGAGCAGTTCTTC.

This clonotype was seen many times. The chain joins TRBV9 to TRBJ2-2; D gene ambiguous. Deletions cut 0 bases from V and 5 bases from J, with 5 bases between. Germline V gives CDR1 SGDLS, CDR2 YYNGEE. The CDR3 loop spans 13 amino acids. CDR3 protein: CASSVAPTGELFF. CDR3 bases: TGTGCCAGCAGCGTAGCTCCGACCGGGGAGCTGTTTTTT.

This clonotype was counted many times. The chain uses TRBV9 and TRBJ1-6; a weak D match, TRBD1 (5 bases). Deletions cut 3 bases from V and 9 bases from J, with 19 bases between. Germline CDR1 SGDLS, CDR2 YYNGEE. The CDR3 extends over 16 amino acids. The CDR3 protein is CASSAGNRAQGSPLHF. Here the CDR3 DNA reads TGTGCCAGCAGCGCTGGAAACCGGGCCCAGGGTTCACCCCTCCACTTT.

This clonotype was seen repeatedly, ten times or more. The rearrangement joins TRBV9 to TRBJ2-1; 8 bases are a match to TRBD2. J lost 6 bases, V lost 4 bases, and 9 bases had no gene match. Germline CDR1 is SGDLS and CDR2 is YYNGEE. This CDR3 has 15 amino acids. In DNA, the CDR3 is TGTGCCAGCAGCCCACAAGCGGGAGTGTTCAATGAGCAGTTCTTC. It specifies CASSPQAGVFNEQFF. Together with reference TRBV9 and TRBJ2-1, the CDR3 gives the full variable domain: DSGVTQTPKHLITATGQRVTLRCSPRSGDLSVYWYQQSLDQGLQFLIQYYNGEERAKGNILERFSAQQFPDLHSELNLSSLELGDSALYFCASSPQAGVFNEQFFGPGTRLTVL.

This clonotype was detected many times. The rearrangement joins TRBV9 to TRBJ2-7, with 11 bases identical to TRBD1. The CDR3 has 15 residues. J lost 6 bases, V lost 3 bases, and 8 bases had no gene match. Germline values: CDR1 SGDLS, CDR2 YYNGEE. The CDR3 sequence: CASSAGQGDLSEQYF. CDR3 bases: TGTGCCAGCAGCGCGGGACAGGGGGACTTGTCCGAGCAGTACTTC.

The table lists this clonotype with many counts. The J gene is TRBJ1-1, the V gene TRBV9, with 7 bases fitting TRBD1. There are 15 residues in the CDR3. Per germline, CDR1 SGDLS and CDR2 YYNGEE. Trimming took 2 bases from V and 1 from J; bases not matched to a gene: 5. The CDR3 protein is CASSVRTGPNTEAFF. The CDR3 coding sequence is TGTGCCAGCAGCGTTCGGACAGGACCGAACACTGAAGCTTTCTTT.

This clonotype came up many times. The CDR3 DNA sequence: TGTGCCAGCAGCGTAGGCGTCGCGGGGGACAATGAGCAGTTCTTC. This sequence encodes CASSVGVAGDNEQFF. The V gene is TRBV9, the J gene TRBJ2-1; 7 bases are a match to TRBD2. The CDR3 length is 15 residues. The trim removed 0 bases at V and 5 bases at J, leaving 5 bases unmatched. Germline lookup yields CDR1 SGDLS and CDR2 YYNGEE.

This clonotype was counted ten times or more. The rearrangement joins TRBV9 to TRBJ1-2, with D possibly being TRBD1 (6 bases). The CDR3 covers 13 residues. Germline V lookup: CDR1 SGDLS, CDR2 YYNGEE. Trimming removed 3 bases from V and 8 bases from J, with 14 bases in between. Here the CDR3 reads CASSEQGAGGYTF. For the CDR3, the DNA is TGTGCCAGCAGCGAACAGGGAGCTGGGGGCTACACCTTC.

This clonotype was counted many times. The chain joins TRBV9 to TRBJ2-5, with TRBD1 matching over 8 bases. J lost 5 bases, V lost 0 bases, and 3 bases had no gene match. This CDR3 is built from 14 residues. CDR1 and CDR2 from the germline V gene are SGDLS and YYNGEE. CDR3 sequence reads: CASSVGQGMETQYF. CDR3 DNA sequence: TGTGCCAGCAGCGTAGGACAGGGGATGGAGACCCAGTACTTC.

This clonotype was seen at least ten times. This chain connects TRBV9 to TRBJ1-1; tentatively, D is TRBD1 (5 bases). The germline V and J ends were trimmed by 0 bases and 4 bases, with 10 bases remaining between them. CDR1 is SGDLS and CDR2 is YYNGEE in the germline V gene. The CDR3 runs 14 residues. CDR3 sequence: CASSVVGATTEAFF. The CDR3 nucleotides read TGTGCCAGCAGCGTAGTTGGGGCGACCACTGAAGCTTTCTTT.

In this sample, this clonotype turned up many times. The CDR3 DNA is TGTGCCAGCAGCGTAGCATCTGGGGGTCGGGAAGAGACCCAGTACTTC. It yields the protein CASSVASGGREETQYF. The chain uses TRBV9 and TRBJ2-5; D could derive from TRBD1 or TRBD2 (5 bases each). The length of the CDR3 is 16 residues. Germline V CDR1 and CDR2: SGDLS, YYNGEE. Trimming cost V 0 bases and J 3 bases, with 15 bases left between them.

Many counts were recorded for this clonotype. The rearrangement joins TRBV9 to TRBJ1-6; D ambiguous. Germline values: CDR1 SGDLS, CDR2 YYNGEE. The V end was cut by 0 bases, the J end by 7 bases, with 5 bases between. The CDR3 runs to 13 residues. The CDR3, as DNA: TGTGCCAGCAGCGTAGAGTCGAATTCACCCCTCCACTTT. Encoded protein: CASSVESNSPLHF.

In its sample, this clonotype was seen many times. The V and J genes are TRBV9 and TRBJ2-5, with D unclear. The ends were cut back, 0 bases at V and 0 bases at J, with 6 bases in the middle. The germline V gene encodes CDR1 SGDLS and CDR2 YYNGEE. The CDR3 extends over 14 amino acids. The CDR3 DNA follows: TGTGCCAGCAGCGTAGAGGCCCACCAAGAGACCCAGTACTTC. Translation gives CASSVEAHQETQYF.

This clonotype was counted many times. The chain joins TRBV9 to TRBJ2-2; D possibly corresponds to TRBD2 (5 bases). V was clipped by 4 bases and J by 1 base, with 8 bases between them. This CDR3 comprises 14 residues. Germline V gene lookup returns CDR1 SGDLS and CDR2 YYNGEE. The CDR3 DNA is TGTGCCAGCAGCCCCGGGGAGAACACCGGGGAGCTGTTTTTT. Protein sequence: CASSPGENTGELFF.

This clonotype was detected many times. V usage is TRBV9 and J usage is TRBJ2-7; TRBD2 agrees at 12 bases. The CDR3 covers 14 residues. V shed 3 bases, J shed 6 bases, and the junction held 4 bases outside the gene matches. The germline V gene has CDR1 SGDLS and CDR2 YYNGEE. The CDR3 nucleotides are TGTGCCAGCAGCGCCACGGGACTAGCGGGCGAGCAGTACTTC. It is translated as CASSATGLAGEQYF.

This clonotype was detected ten times or more. The chain couples TRBV9 to TRBJ2-5; weak D call: TRBD2 (6 bases). Trimming stripped 3 bases from V and 4 bases from J, with 10 bases between. CDR3 size: 13 residues. The germline V gene encodes CDR1 SGDLS and CDR2 YYNGEE. CDR3 sequence reads: CASSEGTSETQYF. Here the CDR3 DNA reads TGTGCCAGCAGCGAAGGGACTTCAGAGACCCAGTACTTC.

This clonotype appeared many times. The CDR3 DNA reads TGTGCCAGCAGCTTGGGGCTAGGTAATGAAAAACTGTTTTTT. Translation gives CASSLGLGNEKLFF. J is TRBJ1-4 and V is TRBV9; a possible D gene is TRBD1 (5 bases). Germline CDR1 is SGDLS and CDR2 is YYNGEE. Deletions cut 4 bases from V and 4 bases from J, with 11 bases between. The CDR3 extends over 14 amino acids. Together with reference TRBV9 and TRBJ1-4, the CDR3 gives the full variable domain: DSGVTQTPKHLITATGQRVTLRCSPRSGDLSVYWYQQSLDQGLQFLIQYYNGEERAKGNILERFSAQQFPDLHSELNLSSLELGDSALYFCASSLGLGNEKLFFGSGTQLSVL.

This clonotype was found many times. J is TRBJ2-3 and V is TRBV9; 8 bases are a match to TRBD2. The CDR3 is 16 amino acids. Germline lookup yields CDR1 SGDLS and CDR2 YYNGEE. With V trimmed by 0 bases and J by 7 bases, 10 bases remained unmatched. The CDR3: CASSVGGAGVINTQYF. The CDR3 DNA is TGTGCCAGCAGCGTAGGAGGAGCGGGAGTCATAAATACGCAGTATTTT.

This clonotype was counted a few times. The rearrangement joins TRBV9 to TRBJ2-6, with D possibly being TRBD2 (6 bases). Between the trimmed V and J ends, which lost 0 bases and 0 bases, there was a span of 13 bases. The CDR3 is 18 amino acids. Germline CDR1 SGDLS, CDR2 YYNGEE. For the CDR3, the DNA is TGTGCCAGCAGCGTAGTGTTCGCGGGGAGCTCTGGGGCCAACGTCCTGACTTTC. Translating it yields CASSVVFAGSSGANVLTF.

This clonotype appeared many times. This chain joins TRBV9 and TRBJ2-1; weak D call: TRBD2 (5 bases). The V gene's germline CDR1 is SGDLS and CDR2 YYNGEE. Trimming removed 3 bases from V and 8 bases from J, with 30 bases in between. There are 19 residues in the CDR3. CDR3 loop: CASSGPLERTDSKPDEQFF. As DNA, the CDR3 is TGTGCCAGCAGCGGACCACTTGAGCGGACCGATTCCAAACCGGATGAGCAGTTCTTC.

This clonotype came up many times. V usage is TRBV9 and J usage is TRBJ2-1; TRBD2 aligns across 7 bases. V dropped 4 bases and J dropped 6; count of bases not matched to a gene: 4. Germline V gives CDR1 SGDLS, CDR2 YYNGEE. The CDR3 has 13 residues. The CDR3 DNA sequence: TGTGCCAGCAGCCCGACTAGCATCAATGAGCAGTTCTTC. It translates to CASSPTSINEQFF.